This T cell receptor (beta chain) was observed in a study of beta chain features in type 1 diabetes (dated by TCRdb to 2017 to 2018). About the full investigation: Mean age, gender distribution, total cell number and subset yield did not differ between patients and healthy donors. A total of approximately 110,000,000 sorted cells were examined across all samples, and a strong correlation was observed between cell number per subset and RNA yield. The study compared the TCRB repertoires of sorted circulating CD4+ T cell subsets in recently diagnosed type 1 diabetes patients with those in matched healthy donors. Regulatory and stem cell-like memory subsets were obtained from only 8 patients and roughly eight healthy donors, while naive and central memory subsets were obtained from all 30 or so donors.

Findings and caveats that apply to the study as a whole: Sequencing cDNA rather than genomic DNA could over-represent highly expressing activated cells, although activation and CD3 levels did not differ between groups. Naive, central memory and regulatory TCRB repertoires appeared to be more alike among patients than among healthy donors. Type 1 diabetes patients showed a moderate but significant shortening of TCRB CDR3 length in all four CD4+ subsets. Shorter templates might have been favored by PCR, but patient and control samples were amplified and corrected together, so both groups would have been affected equally by any skew. Patients with type 1 diabetes made fewer insertions and deleted more nucleotides at VDJ recombination sites, implying thymic rearrangement abnormalities. HLA sub-analyses involved small numbers of individuals, so any influence of HLA type on TCRB rearrangement remained unresolved.

Each donor gave one peripheral blood draw, approximately 120 mL on average, collected into heparinised tubes. A BD FACSAria II and a panel including CD45RO, CCR7, CD25, CD127, CD95 and CD27 were used to sort naive, central memory, regulatory and stem cell-like memory CD4+ T cells. A purity above 95% was achieved for all sorted populations. Right away, PBMCs were isolated by Lymphoprep density gradient centrifugation and were stained directly, with no culture step. So that batch effects would be minimized, each experiment stained and sorted samples in pairs, pairing one healthy donor with one patient. About this clone: Its antigen is not yet known. No quality values exist for individual bases; no much larger clone is one base distant.

V is shortened by 6 bases, J by 5 bases, and the region joining them spans 12 bases. The CDR3 numbers 13 residues from cysteine through phenylalanine. The sequence is cut down to CDR3 DNA, 39 bases in frame from base 1. The germline V gene specifies SNHLY as CDR1 and FYNNEI as CDR2. The entire isolated RNA was reverse transcribed using the High Capacity cDNA Reverse Transcription Kit, and thus expressed TCRB transcripts were sequenced. Naive, central memory and regulatory T cell samples underwent deep immunoSEQ sequencing, averaging around 3.6 million total reads per sample. Sorted cells were lysed in RLT buffer and RNA was extracted with DNase-treated RNeasy Micro or Mini kits, depending on cell number. Each cell subset was processed separately to prevent cross-contamination, with patient and healthy donor samples processed together. The immunoSEQ multiplex PCR was used to amplify TCRB sequences from cDNA, yielding 87-bp fragments that span the CDR3 region. Sequencing of the amplicons was done on the Illumina HiSeq platform. Under the source paper's analysis protocol: PCR bias was corrected computationally using synthetic template baselines, and reads within Hamming distance 2 were collapsed, with unmergeable singletons discarded. Reads were aligned to IMGT to assign V, D and J genes, CDR3 length, and insertions or deletions at six rearrangement sites. Clonotype counts were normalized to sorted cell number within each subset before computing true diversity and Gini coefficients with the tcR R package. The overlap coefficient, calculated on TCRB nucleotide sequences, was used to measure repertoire sharing. The clones in this table, taken by TCRdb from immuneACCESS, are in-frame only. Not every clone is retained; where verified, under half of the shortfall comes from an unresolved V gene, and the cause of the rest is unknown. V, J and clone size were drawn from that table, and D and trimming were deduced from the DNA. The table for this sample lists 120,000 or so clones; around a sixth of them were counted only once. 2% to 3% of the sample lies in the top ten.

The sequence was obtained from a man aged 18 to 29 with type 1 diabetes. Source material: central memory CD4+ T cells from blood. The chain is assembled from TRBV2 and TRBJ2-3; a weak D assignment points to TRBD2 (5 bases agree). The CDR3 protein: CASSRNGGDTQYF. The base sequence is TGTGCCAGCAGCAGAAATGGAGGAGATACGCAGTATTTT.